This TCR beta chain is drawn from a study of post-analysis software for immune sequencing data. This CDR3 is built from 19 residues. V was pared by 4 bases and J by 0 bases, with 22 bases between. Germline assignment: CDR1 MDHEN and CDR2 SYDVKM. The TCR beta cDNA libraries carried unique molecular identifiers. T cells numbering 1 to 10 million gave rise to 400,000 to 550,000 cDNA molecules. TCRdb itself ran the PCR reads through MiXCR, one entry per CDR3 protein. Among roughly 430,000 distinct CDR3 sequences listed, 39% were seen once. A note on this clonotype: Its matching antigen is unknown.

The study's findings and limits: A few TRBV segments occurring more often in patients than controls included TRBV5-6, TRBV5-1 and TRBV20-1.

This chain joins TRBV28 and TRBJ2-1; D is undetermined. Sequenced: blood. The TCR originated in a girl aged 2 to 9 with multiple sclerosis. DNA for the CDR3: TGTGCCAGCAGTTCATGGTTTTCATCCGAAAGGAGCTCCTACAATGAGCAGTTCTTC. It codes for CASSSWFSSERSSYNEQFF.